This paragraph reports one TCR beta chain. The specificity of this receptor is unknown. No base qualities exist here, and no much larger clone lies one base off it. This record belongs to a study of blood T cell repertoires in COVID-19 (dated by TCRdb to the early 2020s). In the study overall: Collaborator samples came from the United States, Italy and Spain and covered acute and convalescent phases of COVID-19. Where available, HLA class I and class II types were taken from metadata supplied by the sample provider and were not determined by assay-based typing. The prospective study material was composed of cDNA or gDNA derived from T cells, B-cell-depleted T cells, or PBMCs. Samples came from the ongoing ImmuneRACE study (first 160 participants) plus 1,254 subjects from 6 global collaborators. The dataset comprised deeply sampled blood TCRbeta repertoires from subjects exposed to, actively infected with, or recovered from COVID-19. A freely available public database, intended as a resource for researchers studying the immune response to SARS-CoV-2, is where the repertoires were released. A de-identified subject ID, COVID-19 status, age in years and sex were almost always included in the sample metadata. The study at large found these results: Clinical and demographic metadata were provided uncurated, with the amount varying by source and participant.

At the junction V is shortened by 5 bases and J by 0 bases, with 18 bases in between. CDR1 and CDR2 (LGHDT, YNNKEL) derive from the germline V gene (reference sequence). The cysteine opens and the phenylalanine closes a CDR3 of 17 amino acids. Solely the CDR3 DNA is kept, with 51 bases framed from the first base. TCRbeta CDR3 regions were amplified from genomic DNA using the immunoSEQ Assay, a bias-controlled multiplex PCR. In the source study's methods: Within the assay, amplification of reference gene primers was used to estimate how many nucleated cells each sample contained. To quantify the absolute abundance of each unique TCRbeta CDR3 rearrangement, sequence reads were collapsed and filtered. For each sample, productive Simpson clonality was calculated by taking the square root of Simpson's diversity index across productive rearrangements. This immuneACCESS table, as held by TCRdb, lists in-frame sequences with V and J called but not all clones. Of the missing ones, under half trace to an unresolved V gene in checked studies; the others have no known cause. V and J calls and clone size are copied from that table; D and trimming were computed from the DNA. The sample yields roughly 250,000 clones; about 73% were counted once. 2.5% to 4% of the sample is in the top ten clones.

Each collaborating institution followed its own protocols to collect whole blood in K2EDTA tubes. For TCRbeta analysis, collaborators shipped samples in one of three forms: frozen whole blood, isolated PBMCs, or DNA extracted from either of those sample types. The chain is assembled from TRBV3-1 (or the pseudogene TRBV3-2) and TRBJ2-3; the D gene is perhaps TRBD2, from 7 matching bases. The receptor was derived from a woman of 80 years or more with acute or convalescent COVID-19. Sequencing was carried out using peripheral blood. CDR3 reads: CASSAGTGGLSTDTQYF. In nucleotides, the sequence is TGTGCCAGCAGCGCAGGGACGGGGGGCCTTAGCACAGATACGCAGTATTTT.